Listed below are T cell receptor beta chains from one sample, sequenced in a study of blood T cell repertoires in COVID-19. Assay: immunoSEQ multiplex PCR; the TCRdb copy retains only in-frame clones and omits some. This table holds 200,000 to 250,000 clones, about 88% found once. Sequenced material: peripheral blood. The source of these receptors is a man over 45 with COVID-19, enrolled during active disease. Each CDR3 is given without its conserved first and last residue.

CDR3: ASSPPVGTGVHEQY; J: TRBJ2-7; V: TRBV27
CDR3: ASSESAAGGTYEQY; J: TRBJ2-7; V: TRBV25-1
CDR3: ASRSDNEKLF; J: TRBJ1-4; V: TRBV2
CDR3: ASSPNIAGGGQF; J: TRBJ2-1; V: TRBV19
CDR3: ASSLPGEVTRDTQY; J: TRBJ2-3; V: TRBV3-1/TRBV3-2
CDR3: ATSDGERTVGNEQF; J: TRBJ2-1; V: TRBV24-1
CDR3: ASSLTVGQANEQF; J: TRBJ2-1; V: TRBV7-2
CDR3: ASSVSVGQGSNQPQH; J: TRBJ1-5; V: TRBV7-6
CDR3: ASSYSKGKGETQY; J: TRBJ2-5; V: TRBV6-2/TRBV6-3
CDR3: ASSGTGLTDTQY; J: TRBJ2-3; V: TRBV2
CDR3: ASSLRRDSSYNEQF; J: TRBJ2-1; V: TRBV5-4
CDR3: ASSRTVGGSYNSPLH; J: TRBJ1-6; V: TRBV3-1/TRBV3-2
CDR3: ASSSSGQGADTQY; J: TRBJ2-3; V: TRBV5-4
CDR3: ASSVAGRDTEAF; J: TRBJ1-1; V: TRBV9
CDR3: ASSPRQQETQY; J: TRBJ2-5; V: TRBV5-6
CDR3: ASSPGDSSPQRLSPLH; J: TRBJ1-6; V: TRBV18
CDR3: ASSHFSGELF; J: TRBJ2-2; V: TRBV14
CDR3: ASSGDRGHQPQH; J: TRBJ1-5; V: TRBV2
CDR3: ASSLGGSYNEQF; J: TRBJ2-1; V: TRBV7-2
CDR3: ASSKANREKLF; J: TRBJ1-4; V: TRBV2
CDR3: ASSAGAGPGTDTQY; J: TRBJ2-3; V: TRBV9
CDR3: ASSPRQGGTGELF; J: TRBJ2-2; V: TRBV9
CDR3: AWSGGLSNQPQH; J: TRBJ1-5; V: TRBV30
CDR3: ASSQDATGGYYGYT; J: TRBJ1-2; V: TRBV4-2
CDR3: ASSPRTGDFGNSPLH; J: TRBJ1-6; V: TRBV27
CDR3: ASSLKGAINEQF; J: TRBJ2-1; V: TRBV5-1
CDR3: ASSPGAGVNTEAF; J: TRBJ1-1; V: TRBV7-9
CDR3: ASSEAGAQETQY; J: TRBJ2-5; V: TRBV25-1
CDR3: ASSLVGRGLYNEQF; J: TRBJ2-1; V: TRBV7-2
CDR3: ASSYSQNTEAF; J: TRBJ1-1; V: TRBV6-6
CDR3: ASRSEGGQGGNTIY; J: TRBJ1-3; V: TRBV28
CDR3: ASSSQSGSGNTIY; J: TRBJ1-3; V: TRBV4-3